This T cell receptor (beta chain) was sequenced in a study of OX40 agonist ivuxolimab in advanced cancers. Study results and caveats: CD8+ T cells showed, on average, more clonal expansion than CD4+ cells. The study did not work out the antigen specificity of the expanded peripheral T cells. The CD4+ and CD8+ T cells in the blood had expanded clonally by week 6 at 0.1 to 3.0 mg/kg.

About this clone: Its specificity is unknown.

This CDR3 has 13 amino acids. Trimming shortened V by 5 bases and J by 8 bases, and 16 bases separated the two germline ends. The germline V gene encodes CDR1 SGHDT and CDR2 YYEEEE. Blood got drawn at baseline, again on cycle 4 day 1, and then on cycle 7 day 1. Assay used: immunoSEQ multiplex PCR; TCRdb lists only in-frame clones, some missing. The sample has about 44,000 clones, approximately 83% seen once. This receptor was identified in an adult with an advanced solid tumor such as melanoma, head and neck, liver or kidney cancer. The chain is built from TRBV5-6 and TRBJ1-2; D might be TRBD1 (5 bases). The sample consisted of CD4+ or CD8+ T cells sorted from blood, taken in a trial of the OX40 agonist ivuxolimab. This CDR3 reads CASSSDVRAGYTF. The CDR3 nucleotides read TGTGCCAGCAGTTCCGACGTCAGGGCCGGCTACACCTTC. Filled out from reference TRBV5-6 and TRBJ1-2, the complete variable domain reads DAGVTQSPTHLIKTRGQQVTLRCSPKSGHDTVSWYQQALGQGPQFIFQYYEEEERQRGNFPDRFSGHQFPNYSSELNVNALLLGDSALYLCASSSDVRAGYTFGSGTRLTVV.